A selection of T cell receptor beta chains follows, all from one sample in a study of beta chain features in type 1 diabetes. Clones were sequenced by immunoSEQ multiplex PCR, and TCRdb holds only the in-frame ones, with some missing. The sample holds about 260,000 clones; roughly two thirds are singletons and the top ten take around 0.05%. Sequenced material: naive CD4+ T cells from blood. The origin of the receptors is a young man in good health. Both conserved end residues are part of each CDR3. D genes are given only for firm matches. A clone size is listed for some rows: how often the clone was seen (once, few, many), or a class if it is expanded.

V gene: TRBV20-1
D gene: -
J gene: TRBJ2-3
clone size: -
CDR3 DNA: TGCAGTGCTAGATCCACAGATACGCAGTATTTT
CDR3 protein: CSARSTDTQYF

V gene: TRBV18
D gene: TRBD2
J gene: TRBJ2-1
clone size: -
CDR3 DNA: TGTGCCAGCTCCCCGCCTAGCGGGAACTACAATGAGCAGTTCTTC
CDR3 protein: CASSPPSGNYNEQFF

V gene: TRBV29-1
D gene: -
J gene: TRBJ2-7
clone size: few
CDR3 DNA: TGCAGCGTTCGCTGGGACGCTCACGAGCAGTACTTC
CDR3 protein: CSVRWDAHEQYF

V gene: TRBV5-1
D gene: -
J gene: TRBJ2-7
clone size: -
CDR3 DNA: TGCGCCAGCAGCCGGGACATCTACGAGCAGTACTTC
CDR3 protein: CASSRDIYEQYF

V gene: TRBV28
D gene: -
J gene: TRBJ2-5
clone size: -
CDR3 DNA: TGTGCCAGCAGTTTCCGGGTTGCGACCCAGTACTTC
CDR3 protein: CASSFRVATQYF

V gene: TRBV30
D gene: TRBD2
J gene: TRBJ2-6
clone size: -
CDR3 DNA: TGTGCCTGGAGTTCCCAAGGACTAGCTGGGGCCAACGTCCTGACTTTC
CDR3 protein: CAWSSQGLAGANVLTF

V gene: TRBV7-2
D gene: TRBD1
J gene: TRBJ2-3
clone size: few
CDR3 DNA: TGTGCCAGTCGAGGGACAGGAGGATATACGCAGTATTTT
CDR3 protein: CASRGTGGYTQYF

V gene: TRBV7-9
D gene: -
J gene: TRBJ2-2
clone size: -
CDR3 DNA: TGTGCCAGCAGCCTTACCGGGGAGCTGTTTTTT
CDR3 protein: CASSLTGELFF

V gene: TRBV30
D gene: -
J gene: TRBJ1-1
clone size: -
CDR3 DNA: TGTGCCTGGAGCCAAAACGCCCGGAACACTGAAGCTTTCTTT
CDR3 protein: CAWSQNARNTEAFF

V gene: TRBV29-1
D gene: -
J gene: TRBJ2-3
clone size: -
CDR3 DNA: TGCAGCGGAGAAGTGGCCGATACGCAGTATTTT
CDR3 protein: CSGEVADTQYF

V gene: TRBV9
D gene: -
J gene: TRBJ2-5
clone size: few
CDR3 DNA: TGTGCCAGCAGCGTAGGAGGAAGCCAAGAGACCCAGTACTTC
CDR3 protein: CASSVGGSQETQYF

V gene: TRBV29-1
D gene: TRBD2
J gene: TRBJ2-7
clone size: -
CDR3 DNA: TGCAGCGCTGCACGGACTAGCGACTCCTACGAGCAGTACTTC
CDR3 protein: CSAARTSDSYEQYF

V gene: TRBV30
D gene: -
J gene: TRBJ1-3
clone size: -
CDR3 DNA: TGTGCCTGGAGCTTAGGATGGTCGGGAAACACCATATATTTT
CDR3 protein: CAWSLGWSGNTIYF

V gene: TRBV14
D gene: -
J gene: TRBJ2-6
clone size: few
CDR3 DNA: TGTGCCAGCAGCGTCGATACCTGGGCCAACGTCCTGACTTTC
CDR3 protein: CASSVDTWANVLTF

V gene: TRBV30
D gene: -
J gene: TRBJ2-7
clone size: -
CDR3 DNA: TGTGCCTGGAGTACAGCGTTTTATACAGAGCAGTACTTC
CDR3 protein: CAWSTAFYTEQYF

V gene: TRBV2
D gene: -
J gene: TRBJ2-7
clone size: -
CDR3 DNA: TGTGCCAGCAGTAAAACTTACTACTACGAGCAGTACTTC
CDR3 protein: CASSKTYYYEQYF

V gene: TRBV9
D gene: -
J gene: TRBJ2-4
clone size: -
CDR3 DNA: TGTGCCAGCAGCGTAGAGTCAAACATTCAGTACTTC
CDR3 protein: CASSVESNIQYF

V gene: TRBV7-2
D gene: TRBD2
J gene: TRBJ2-3
clone size: -
CDR3 DNA: TGTGCCAGCAGCTTAGGTGCACTAGCGAGCACAGATACGCAGTATTTT
CDR3 protein: CASSLGALASTDTQYF

V gene: TRBV29-1
D gene: -
J gene: TRBJ2-7
clone size: few
CDR3 DNA: TGCAGCGGTGGTTTAGGGAGGGAGCAGTACTTC
CDR3 protein: CSGGLGREQYF

V gene: TRBV30
D gene: TRBD1
J gene: TRBJ2-1
clone size: -
CDR3 DNA: TGTGCCTGGAGTGTACAGGGGGTAGTCCGGAACAATGAGCAGTTCTTC
CDR3 protein: CAWSVQGVVRNNEQFF

V gene: TRBV29-1
D gene: -
J gene: TRBJ2-7
clone size: -
CDR3 DNA: TGCAGCGTCGGTACGGAGGCGGCAGGCTACGAGCAGTACTTC
CDR3 protein: CSVGTEAAGYEQYF

V gene: TRBV7-2
D gene: TRBD1
J gene: TRBJ2-5
clone size: -
CDR3 DNA: TGTGCCAGCAGCCCAAGGACAGGGGTCCAGACCCAGTACTTC
CDR3 protein: CASSPRTGVQTQYF

V gene: TRBV15
D gene: -
J gene: TRBJ1-2
clone size: few
CDR3 DNA: TGTGCCACCAGAAACGCAGTCAACTATGGCTACACCTTC
CDR3 protein: CATRNAVNYGYTF

V gene: TRBV11-2
D gene: TRBD2
J gene: TRBJ2-4
clone size: -
CDR3 DNA: TGTGCCAGCAGCTCCATAGCGGGAGTTGTTTTTCAGTACTTC
CDR3 protein: CASSSIAGVVFQYF

V gene: TRBV30
D gene: TRBD2
J gene: TRBJ2-5
clone size: -
CDR3 DNA: TGTGCCTGGAGGTCCCTAGCGGGAGGGCCCCTCCGAGGAGAGACCCAGTACTTC
CDR3 protein: CAWRSLAGGPLRGETQYF

V gene: TRBV27
D gene: -
J gene: TRBJ1-2
clone size: -
CDR3 DNA: TGTGCCAGCAGTTTACAGGGGTATGATGGCTACACCTTC
CDR3 protein: CASSLQGYDGYTF

V gene: TRBV29-1
D gene: -
J gene: TRBJ2-3
clone size: -
CDR3 DNA: TGCAGCACCCCTGAGACAGATACGCAGTATTTT
CDR3 protein: CSTPETDTQYF

V gene: TRBV29-1
D gene: TRBD1
J gene: TRBJ2-7
clone size: -
CDR3 DNA: TGCAGCGTGGGCGAGGACAGGGGCTACGAGCAGTACTTC
CDR3 protein: CSVGEDRGYEQYF

V gene: TRBV6-5
D gene: TRBD1
J gene: TRBJ2-7
clone size: -
CDR3 DNA: TGTGCCAGCAGTCGATTCGGACAGGGGAGCTACGAGCAGTACTTC
CDR3 protein: CASSRFGQGSYEQYF

V gene: TRBV7-8
D gene: -
J gene: TRBJ2-1
clone size: -
CDR3 DNA: TGTGCCAGCAGCTTAATTCATCGAAGCGAAACGTACAATGAGCAGTTCTTC
CDR3 protein: CASSLIHRSETYNEQFF

V gene: TRBV25-1
D gene: -
J gene: TRBJ2-7
clone size: few
CDR3 DNA: TGTGCCACTCGGCGGGGATCAGGGAACGAGCAGTACTTC
CDR3 protein: CATRRGSGNEQYF

V gene: TRBV9
D gene: -
J gene: TRBJ2-1
clone size: -
CDR3 DNA: TGTGCCAGTTCCGAGGGGAGCTCCTACAATGAGCAGTTCTTC
CDR3 protein: CASSEGSSYNEQFF

V gene: TRBV30
D gene: -
J gene: TRBJ1-6
clone size: -
CDR3 DNA: TGTGCCTGGACCCTCCAGGCTCTTTCACCCCTCCACTTT
CDR3 protein: CAWTLQALSPLHF

V gene: TRBV25-1
D gene: -
J gene: TRBJ1-4
clone size: -
CDR3 DNA: TGTGCCAGCAGGACCGCAGGGCAACTGTTTTTT
CDR3 protein: CASRTAGQLFF

V gene: TRBV29-1
D gene: TRBD2
J gene: TRBJ2-4
clone size: -
CDR3 DNA: TGCAGCGTTGAAGGGACTAGGCTTGACAAAAACATTCAGTACTTC
CDR3 protein: CSVEGTRLDKNIQYF

V gene: TRBV29-1
D gene: TRBD2
J gene: TRBJ2-1
clone size: -
CDR3 DNA: TGCAGCGTTCAAGGGTCGAAAGGGCTAGCGGGAGGGGATAATGAGCAGTTCTTC
CDR3 protein: CSVQGSKGLAGGDNEQFF

V gene: TRBV29-1
D gene: -
J gene: TRBJ2-1
clone size: -
CDR3 DNA: TGCAGCGTTGCAGGCTCCTACAATGAGCAGTTCTTC
CDR3 protein: CSVAGSYNEQFF

V gene: TRBV23-1
D gene: TRBD2
J gene: TRBJ2-7
clone size: once
CDR3 DNA: TGCGCCAGCAGTCACCTAATCGGACTAGCGGGAGACGAGCAGTACTTC
CDR3 protein: CASSHLIGLAGDEQYF

V gene: TRBV15
D gene: TRBD1
J gene: TRBJ2-6
clone size: few
CDR3 DNA: TGTGCCACCAGCAGAGATTGGGACAGACGCTCTGGGGCCAACGTCCTGACTTTC
CDR3 protein: CATSRDWDRRSGANVLTF

V gene: TRBV13
D gene: -
J gene: TRBJ1-1
clone size: few
CDR3 DNA: TGTGCCAGCAGCTTAGCAGCGAACACTGAAGCTTTCTTT
CDR3 protein: CASSLAANTEAFF

V gene: TRBV4-3
D gene: TRBD2
J gene: TRBJ2-2
clone size: -
CDR3 DNA: TGCGCCAGCAGCCAAGGGCTAGCGGGCGACACCGGGGAGCTGTTTTTT
CDR3 protein: CASSQGLAGDTGELFF

V gene: TRBV6-5
D gene: -
J gene: TRBJ2-2
clone size: -
CDR3 DNA: TGTGCCAGCGGTAACAACGCCGCGAACACCGGGGAGCTGTTTTTT
CDR3 protein: CASGNNAANTGELFF

V gene: TRBV30
D gene: -
J gene: TRBJ1-1
clone size: -
CDR3 DNA: TGTGCCTGGAGTGTACTACGGGGAGTTCCTAGTGTCGCTTTCTTT
CDR3 protein: CAWSVLRGVPSVAFF

V gene: TRBV29-1
D gene: TRBD2
J gene: TRBJ2-1
clone size: -
CDR3 DNA: TGCAGCGTTGCCGGGACTAGCGGGAGCTACAATGAGCAGTTCTTC
CDR3 protein: CSVAGTSGSYNEQFF

V gene: TRBV29-1
D gene: -
J gene: TRBJ2-5
clone size: -
CDR3 DNA: TGCAGCGTTTTAGTGATTTACCAAGAGACCCAGTACTTC
CDR3 protein: CSVLVIYQETQYF

V gene: TRBV30
D gene: -
J gene: TRBJ2-1
clone size: -
CDR3 DNA: TGTGCCTGGAGCGGTCCTCATCCGAGCTCCTACAATGAGCAGTTCTTC
CDR3 protein: CAWSGPHPSSYNEQFF

V gene: TRBV7-2
D gene: -
J gene: TRBJ2-7
clone size: -
CDR3 DNA: TGTGCCAGCAGCGTACACCGGAGCTCCTACGAGCAGTACTTC
CDR3 protein: CASSVHRSSYEQYF

V gene: TRBV29-1
D gene: -
J gene: TRBJ2-3
clone size: -
CDR3 DNA: TGCAGCGTTGGTGGACTGACTTATACAGATACGCAGTATTTT
CDR3 protein: CSVGGLTYTDTQYF

V gene: TRBV9
D gene: TRBD2
J gene: TRBJ2-3
clone size: -
CDR3 DNA: TGTGCCAGCAGCGCCGGGACTAGCGGTTTTGCTACAGATACGCAGTATTTT
CDR3 protein: CASSAGTSGFATDTQYF